This T cell receptor (beta chain) originates from a study of tumour-infiltrating T cells in Burkitt lymphoma. The wider study: Patients covered every epidemiological subtype of Burkitt lymphoma. Survival, overall and progression-free, tracked with productive clonality. General study points: Public clonotypes, several, appeared across numerous Burkitt lymphoma patients.

This clone occurred a few times. Its antigen is not identified. CDR1 is MGHRA and CDR2 is YSYEKL in the germline V gene. The ends lost 0 bases at V and 10 bases at J; junction bases unmatched: 5. The CDR3 length is 15 residues. Profiled with immunoSEQ multiplex PCR; TCRdb holds only in-frame clones, not every one. The profile shows over a thousand clones, about 16% of them singletons. The clonotype was recovered from a human donor with Burkitt lymphoma. The chain combines TRBV4-1 with TRBJ1-6; 8 nucleotides match TRBD1. Sequencing input: tumor tissue. The CDR3 spells CASSQDRAGGSPLHF. The CDR3 DNA is TGCGCCAGCAGCCAAGACCGGGCAGGGGGCTCACCCCTCCACTTT.